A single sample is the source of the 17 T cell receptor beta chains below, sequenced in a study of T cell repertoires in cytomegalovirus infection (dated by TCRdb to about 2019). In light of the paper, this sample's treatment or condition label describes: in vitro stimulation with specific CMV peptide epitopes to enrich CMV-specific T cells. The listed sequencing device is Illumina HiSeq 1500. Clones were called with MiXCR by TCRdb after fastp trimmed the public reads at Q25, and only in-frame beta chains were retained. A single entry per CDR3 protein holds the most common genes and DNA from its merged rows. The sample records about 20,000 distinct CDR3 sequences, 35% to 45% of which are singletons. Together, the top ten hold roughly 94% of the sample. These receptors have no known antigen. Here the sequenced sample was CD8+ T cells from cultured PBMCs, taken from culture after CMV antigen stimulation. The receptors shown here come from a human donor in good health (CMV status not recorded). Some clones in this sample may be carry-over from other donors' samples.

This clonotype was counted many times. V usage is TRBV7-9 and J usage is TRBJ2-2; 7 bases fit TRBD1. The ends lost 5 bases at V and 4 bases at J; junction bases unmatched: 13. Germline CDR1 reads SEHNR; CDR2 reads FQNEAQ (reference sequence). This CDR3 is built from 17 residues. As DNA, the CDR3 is TGTGCCAGCAGCCTCAAGACGGGACAGCCGCTCACCGGGGAGCTGTTTTTT. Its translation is CASSLKTGQPLTGELFF.

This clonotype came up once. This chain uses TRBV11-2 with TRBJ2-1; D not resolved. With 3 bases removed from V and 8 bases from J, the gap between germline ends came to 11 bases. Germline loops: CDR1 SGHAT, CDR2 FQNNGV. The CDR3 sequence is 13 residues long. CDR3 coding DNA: TGTGCCAGCAGCTTCATGACGGGTTATGAGCAGTTCTTC. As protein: CASSFMTGYEQFF.

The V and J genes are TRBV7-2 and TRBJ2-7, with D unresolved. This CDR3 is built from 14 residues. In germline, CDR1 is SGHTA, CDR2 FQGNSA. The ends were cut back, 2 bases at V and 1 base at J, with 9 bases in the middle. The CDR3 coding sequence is TGTGCCAGCAGCTTACCCGGGTCTTCCTACGAGCAGTACTTC. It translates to CASSLPGSSYEQYF.

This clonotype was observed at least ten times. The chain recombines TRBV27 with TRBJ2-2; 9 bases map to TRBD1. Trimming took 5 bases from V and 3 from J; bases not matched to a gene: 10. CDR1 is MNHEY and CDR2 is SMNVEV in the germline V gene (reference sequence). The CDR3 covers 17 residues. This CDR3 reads CASSLPPTGGDTGELFF. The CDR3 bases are TGTGCCAGCAGTCTTCCACCGACAGGGGGAGACACCGGGGAGCTGTTTTTT.

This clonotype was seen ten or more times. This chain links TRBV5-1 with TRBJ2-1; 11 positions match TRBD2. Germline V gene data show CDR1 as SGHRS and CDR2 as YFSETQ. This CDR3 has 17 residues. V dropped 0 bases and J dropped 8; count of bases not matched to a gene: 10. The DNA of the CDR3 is TGCGCCAGCAGCTTGGAGGGCCTTGGACTAGCGGGTGATGAGCAGTTCTTC. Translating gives CASSLEGLGLAGDEQFF. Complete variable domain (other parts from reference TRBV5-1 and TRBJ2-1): KAGVTQTPRYLIKTRGQQVTLSCSPISGHRSVSWYQQTPGQGLQFLFEYFSETQRNKGNFPGRFSGRQFSNSRSEMNVSTLELGDSALYLCASSLEGLGLAGDEQFFGPGTRLTVL.

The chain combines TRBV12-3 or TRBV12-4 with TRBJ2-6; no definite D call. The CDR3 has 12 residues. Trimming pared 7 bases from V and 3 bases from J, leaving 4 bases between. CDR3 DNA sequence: TGTGCCAGCAAGGGTGGGGCCAACGTCCTGACTTTC. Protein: CASKGGANVLTF.

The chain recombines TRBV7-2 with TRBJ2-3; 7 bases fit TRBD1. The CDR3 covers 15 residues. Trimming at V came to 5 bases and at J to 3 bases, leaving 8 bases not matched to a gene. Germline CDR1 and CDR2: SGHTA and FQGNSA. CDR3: CASSTRDRKTDTQYF. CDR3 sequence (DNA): TGTGCCAGCAGCACCCGGGACAGAAAAACAGATACGCAGTATTTT.

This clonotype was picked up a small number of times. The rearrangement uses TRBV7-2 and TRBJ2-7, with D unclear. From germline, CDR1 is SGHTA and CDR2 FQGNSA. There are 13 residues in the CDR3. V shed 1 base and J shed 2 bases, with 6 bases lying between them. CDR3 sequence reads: CASSLEITYEQYF. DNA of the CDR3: TGTGCCAGCAGCTTAGAGATTACCTACGAGCAGTACTTC.

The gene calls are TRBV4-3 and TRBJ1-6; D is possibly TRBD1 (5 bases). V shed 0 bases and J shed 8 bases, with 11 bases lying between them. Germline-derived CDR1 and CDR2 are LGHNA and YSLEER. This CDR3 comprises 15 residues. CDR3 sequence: CASSQDQGEDSPLHF. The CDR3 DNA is TGCGCCAGCAGCCAAGATCAGGGAGAAGATTCACCCCTCCACTTT.

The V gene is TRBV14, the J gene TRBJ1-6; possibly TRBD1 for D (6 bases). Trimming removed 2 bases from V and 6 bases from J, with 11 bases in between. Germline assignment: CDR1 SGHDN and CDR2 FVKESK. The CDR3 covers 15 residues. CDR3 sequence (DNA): TGTGCCAGCAGCCAAACGGACAGTGCTAATTCACCCCTCCACTTT. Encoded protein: CASSQTDSANSPLHF. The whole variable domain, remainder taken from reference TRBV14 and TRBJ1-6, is EAGVTQFPSHSVIEKGQTVTLRCDPISGHDNLYWYRRVMGKEIKFLLHFVKESKQDESGMPNNRFLAERTGGTYSTLKVQPAELEDSGVYFCASSQTDSANSPLHFGNGTRLTVT.

Here the CDR3 reads CASSRWTGDTEAFF. Written as DNA, the CDR3 is TGTGCCAGCAGCCGCTGGACGGGAGACACTGAAGCTTTCTTT. The V and J genes are TRBV7-2 and TRBJ1-1, with D unclear. Germline CDR1 is SGHTA and CDR2 is FQGNSA. V lost 5 bases and J lost 3, with 13 bases in between. The CDR3 spans 14 residues.

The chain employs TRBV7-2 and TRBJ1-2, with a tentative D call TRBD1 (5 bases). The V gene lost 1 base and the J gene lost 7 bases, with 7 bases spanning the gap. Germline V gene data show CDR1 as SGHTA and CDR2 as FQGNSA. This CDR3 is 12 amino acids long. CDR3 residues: CASSLGGVGYTF. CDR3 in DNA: TGTGCCAGCAGCTTAGGGGGGGTTGGCTACACCTTC.

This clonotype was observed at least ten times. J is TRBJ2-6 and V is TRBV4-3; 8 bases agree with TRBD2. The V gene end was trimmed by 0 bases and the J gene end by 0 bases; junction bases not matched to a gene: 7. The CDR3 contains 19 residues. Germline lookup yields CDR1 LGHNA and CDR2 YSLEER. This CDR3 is CASSQDFDSGVSGANVLTF. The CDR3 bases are TGCGCCAGCAGCCAAGATTTCGATAGCGGGGTCTCTGGGGCCAACGTCCTGACTTTC.

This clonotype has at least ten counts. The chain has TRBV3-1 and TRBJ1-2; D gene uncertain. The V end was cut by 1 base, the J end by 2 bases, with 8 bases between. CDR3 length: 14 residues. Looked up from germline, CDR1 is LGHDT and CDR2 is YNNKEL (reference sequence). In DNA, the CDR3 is TGTGCCAGCAGCCAAGGGCAGGCGAACTATGGCTACACCTTC. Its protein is CASSQGQANYGYTF.

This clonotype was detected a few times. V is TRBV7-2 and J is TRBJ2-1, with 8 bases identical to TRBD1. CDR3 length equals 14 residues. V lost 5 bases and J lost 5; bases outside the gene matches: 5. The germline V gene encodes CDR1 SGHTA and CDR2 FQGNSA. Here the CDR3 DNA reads TGTGCCAGCAGCGACAGGGGTCTGAACAATGAGCAGTTCTTC. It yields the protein CASSDRGLNNEQFF. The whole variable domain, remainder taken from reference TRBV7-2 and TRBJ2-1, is GAGVSQSPSNKVTEKGKDVELRCDPISGHTALYWYRQSLGQGLEFLIYFQGNSAPDKSGLPSDRFSAERTGGSVSTLTIQRTQQEDSAVYLCASSDRGLNNEQFFGPGTRLTVL.

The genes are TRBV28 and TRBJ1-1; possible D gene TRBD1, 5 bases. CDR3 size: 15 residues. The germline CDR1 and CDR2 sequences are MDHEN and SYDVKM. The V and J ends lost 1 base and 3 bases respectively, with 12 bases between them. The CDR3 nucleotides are TGTGCCAGCAGTTTATTGACAGCTACCTACACTGAAGCTTTCTTT. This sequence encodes CASSLLTATYTEAFF.

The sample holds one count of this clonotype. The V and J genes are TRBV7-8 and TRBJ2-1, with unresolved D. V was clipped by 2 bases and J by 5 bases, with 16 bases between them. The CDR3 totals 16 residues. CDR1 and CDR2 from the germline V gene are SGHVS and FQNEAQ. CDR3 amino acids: CASSLMVSGSDNEQFF. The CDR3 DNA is TGTGCCAGCAGCTTAATGGTCTCTGGCTCTGACAATGAGCAGTTCTTC.